This entry lists 15 T cell receptor beta chains sequenced from one sample in a study of T cells and Merkel cell carcinoma outcomes. TCRdb's copy holds only in-frame clones and misses some; the assay was immunoSEQ multiplex PCR. Of 5,000 or so clones listed, about 85% are singletons. Sequencing was carried out using tumor tissue from Merkel cell carcinoma. The receptors shown here come from a human donor with Merkel cell carcinoma.

The DNA of the CDR3 is TGTGCCAGCAGCTTGGACAGGAACACTGAAGCTTTCTTT. Amino acids: CASSLDRNTEAFF. This chain connects TRBV5-4 to TRBJ1-1; D unclear. V dropped 0 bases and J dropped 1 base, with 4 bases sitting between them. The germline V gene encodes CDR1 SGHNT and CDR2 YYREEE (reference sequence). This CDR3 contains 13 residues.

The chain uses TRBV14 and TRBJ2-3; D unresolved. The CDR3 extends over 13 amino acids. V dropped 7 bases and J dropped 2 bases, with 10 bases sitting between them. Germline V gene sequence: CDR1 SGHDN, CDR2 FVKESK. Here the CDR3 reads CASNREATDTQYF. CDR3 sequence (DNA): TGTGCCAGCAACCGTGAGGCCACAGATACGCAGTATTTT.

The V gene is TRBV16, the J gene TRBJ1-5; D is ambiguous. Trimming stripped 1 base from V and 7 bases from J, with 8 bases between. Germline V gene data show CDR1 as KGHSY and CDR2 as FQNENV. This CDR3 has 13 residues. The CDR3 DNA follows: TGTGCCAGCAGCCAATTCAGTGAACAGCCCCAGCATTTT. Translation gives CASSQFSEQPQHF.

The rearrangement links TRBV27 to TRBJ1-5; 8 bases are a match to TRBD1. The junction had 3 bases not matched to a gene; V was cut back by 9 bases and J by 2 bases. Germline assignment: CDR1 MNHEY and CDR2 SMNVEV (reference sequence). There are 13 residues in the CDR3. CDR3 DNA: TGTGCCAGGCTGGACAGGGGCAATCAGCCCCAGCATTTT. This translates into CARLDRGNQPQHF.

The V call is TRBV15, the J call TRBJ2-7; 8 positions match TRBD1. The trim removed 0 bases at V and 6 bases at J, leaving 7 bases unmatched. The length of the CDR3 is 15 residues. Germline V gives CDR1 LNHNV, CDR2 YYDKDF (reference sequence). CDR3 protein: CATSRDRGTGGEQYF. The CDR3 region has the DNA TGTGCCACCAGCAGAGATCGCGGGACAGGTGGCGAGCAGTACTTC. The variable domain in full, with the rest retrieved from reference TRBV15 and TRBJ2-7, is DAMVIQNPRYQVTQFGKPVTLSCSQTLNHNVMYWYQQKSSQAPKLLFHYYDKDFNNEADTPDNFQSRRPNTSFCFLDIRSPGLGDTAMYLCATSRDRGTGGEQYFGPGTRLTVT.

This sequence joins TRBV27 and TRBJ1-2; D not resolved. The CDR3 is 15 residues long. Germline CDR1 and CDR2: MNHEY and SMNVEV (reference sequence). Trimming took off 4 bases at V and 4 bases at J, with 16 bases between the two ends. CDR3 protein: CASSSTARAFYGYTF. In DNA form, the CDR3 reads TGTGCCAGCAGTTCTACCGCACGGGCCTTCTATGGCTACACCTTC.

The chain employs TRBV7-2 and TRBJ2-7, with 7 bases lining up with TRBD2. The CDR3 totals 14 residues. CDR1 is SGHTA, CDR2 FQGNSA, per germline. V trimming: 4 bases; J trimming: 0 bases; junction bases outside the gene matches: 3. The CDR3 DNA reads as TGTGCCAGCAGCTCTCTAGCGGACTCCTACGAGCAGTACTTC. Residues: CASSSLADSYEQYF.

This clone was recorded once. J is TRBJ2-5 and V is TRBV21-1. TRBV21-1 has pseudogene status. There are 14 residues in the CDR3. The CDR3 DNA reads as TGTGCCAGCAGCAATTTCGGATACCCGAGGACCCAGTACTTC. Protein: CASSNFGYPRTQYF.

The chain couples TRBV19 to TRBJ2-2; 9 bases map to TRBD1. The V and J ends lost 6 bases and 4 bases, in that order; junction bases with no gene match: 3. Per germline, CDR1 LNHDA and CDR2 SQIVND (reference sequence). The CDR3 has 14 residues. DNA of the CDR3: TGTGCCAGTAGCTCGACAGGGGGCACCGGGGAGCTGTTTTTT. As protein: CASSSTGGTGELFF.

With respect to this clone: At one end the junction does not follow the germline gene, possibly because of a read error. Other nucleotide sequences from this sample produce the same CDR3. The chain carries TRBV5-6 and TRBJ2-7; D unresolved. CDR1 and CDR2 (germline): SGHDT, YYEEEE. The CDR3 has 12 amino acids. The CDR3 protein is CASSFISYEQYF. The CDR3, as DNA: TGTGCCAGCAGCTTTATCAGTTACGAGCAGTACTTT. Variable domain in full (rest from reference TRBV5-6 and TRBJ2-7): DAGVTQSPTHLIKTRGQQVTLRCSPKSGHDTVSWYQQALGQGPQFIFQYYEEEERQRGNFPDRFSGHQFPNYSSELNVNALLLGDSALYLCASSFISYEQYFGPGTRLTVT.

The rearrangement uses TRBV6-6 and TRBJ2-3; TRBD2 agrees at 7 bases. After removal of 2 bases from V and 6 bases from J, the junction contained 2 bases not matched to a gene. The germline gives CDR1 MNHNY, CDR2 SVGAGI (reference sequence). The CDR3 spans 13 residues. The CDR3 sequence is CASSYSGTDTQYF. In DNA, the CDR3 is TGTGCCAGCAGTTACAGCGGGACCGATACGCAGTATTTT.

As regards this clone: One end of the junction does not line up with germline, which may come from a read error. V gene TRBV4-3 combines with J gene TRBJ1-1, with 7 bases identical to TRBD1. This CDR3 is built from 15 residues. CDR1 and CDR2 (germline): LGHNA, YSLEER. The CDR3 region is CVSSQEQGLNTEVFF. The DNA of the CDR3 is TGCGTCAGCAGCCAAGAACAGGGGTTGAACACTGAAGTTTTCTTT.

Only a few counts were recorded for this clone. The rearrangement joins TRBV7-2 to TRBJ2-5, with D hard to call. The ends were cut back, 2 bases at V and 1 base at J, with 8 bases in the middle. The CDR3 contains 14 residues. Germline-derived CDR1 and CDR2 are SGHTA and FQGNSA. CDR3 DNA sequence: TGTGCCAGCAGCTTATCGGCCAGCCAAGAGACCCAGTACTTC. The encoded protein is CASSLSASQETQYF. The whole variable domain, filled in from reference TRBV7-2 and TRBJ2-5, reads GAGVSQSPSNKVTEKGKDVELRCDPISGHTALYWYRQSLGQGLEFLIYFQGNSAPDKSGLPSDRFSAERTGGSVSTLTIQRTQQEDSAVYLCASSLSASQETQYFGPGTRLLVL.

In its sample, this clone was seen a few times. The J gene is TRBJ2-1, the V gene TRBV28, with 12 bases aligning to TRBD2. Per the germline V gene, CDR1 is MDHEN and CDR2 is SYDVKM. With 7 bases clipped from V and 8 bases from J, the junction kept 21 bases outside the gene matches. The length of the CDR3 is 19 residues. The CDR3 DNA sequence: TGTGCCAGCACCCGGGGGGCGGCTAGCGGGAGGGTCGATGCGGATGAGCAGTTCTTC. It yields the protein CASTRGAASGRVDADEQFF.

The count of this clone is one. This chain links TRBV29-1 with TRBJ2-2, with D perhaps TRBD1 (5 bases). CDR1 and CDR2 (germline): SQVTM, ANQGSEA. Trimming cost V 5 bases and J 1 base, with 11 bases left between them. The CDR3 sequence is 14 residues long. CDR3 coding DNA: TGCAGCGTTCAGTCCCAGGGGAACACCGGGGAGCTGTTTTTT. It codes for CSVQSQGNTGELFF.